The present TCR beta chain was sequenced within a study of OX40 agonist ivuxolimab in advanced cancers. The CDR3 sequence is 11 residues long. Trimming left V 4 bases short and J 7 bases short, with 7 bases between. Per germline, CDR1 SEHNR and CDR2 FQNEAQ (reference sequence). Sequenced by immunoSEQ multiplex PCR; TCRdb stores in-frame clones only, minus some. Of some 63,000 clones in the sample, 75% to 90% are singletons; the top ten hold more than 13%. This TCR came from an adult with an advanced solid tumor such as melanoma, head and neck, liver or kidney cancer. The V call is TRBV7-9, the J call TRBJ1-1; no firm D call. Sequencing was performed on CD4+ or CD8+ T cells sorted from blood, taken in a trial of the OX40 agonist ivuxolimab. The CDR3 is CASSWGYEAFF. CDR3 in DNA: TGTGCCAGCAGCTGGGGATATGAAGCTTTCTTT.